This TCR beta chain comes out of a study of cytomegalovirus exposure and HLA in healthy donors. Study-level findings and limits: Associated with cytomegalovirus, according to the listing, were about 160 TCR beta chains. Specific recognition of CMV antigens was confirmed in vitro for a few chains (all CMV-associated).

This clone was detected many times. What it binds is unknown. Assay: immunoSEQ multiplex PCR; the TCRdb copy retains only in-frame clones and omits some. The repertoire holds 110,000 to 150,000 clones, roughly 81% seen once, with 1.4% in the top ten. Germline V gene sequence: CDR1 KGHSY, CDR2 FQNENV. The V end was cut by 2 bases, the J end by 6 bases, with 10 bases between. This CDR3 is 14 amino acids long. Sequencing was performed on PBMCs. This chain connects TRBV16 to TRBJ2-2, with TRBD1 as a possible D gene (5 bases). This sequence originates from a woman in her twenties or thirties in good health and CMV-seronegative. The DNA for the CDR3 is TGTGCCAGCAGCCAAGGCAGGGTGGCCGGGGAGCTGTTTTTT. Its protein is CASSQGRVAGELFF. The full variable domain, rest sourced from reference TRBV16 and TRBJ2-2, is GEEVAQTPKHLVRGEGQKAKLYCAPIKGHSYVFWYQQVLKNEFKFLISFQNENVFDETGMPKERFSAKCLPNSPCSLEIQATKLEDSAVYFCASSQGRVAGELFFGEGSRLTVL.